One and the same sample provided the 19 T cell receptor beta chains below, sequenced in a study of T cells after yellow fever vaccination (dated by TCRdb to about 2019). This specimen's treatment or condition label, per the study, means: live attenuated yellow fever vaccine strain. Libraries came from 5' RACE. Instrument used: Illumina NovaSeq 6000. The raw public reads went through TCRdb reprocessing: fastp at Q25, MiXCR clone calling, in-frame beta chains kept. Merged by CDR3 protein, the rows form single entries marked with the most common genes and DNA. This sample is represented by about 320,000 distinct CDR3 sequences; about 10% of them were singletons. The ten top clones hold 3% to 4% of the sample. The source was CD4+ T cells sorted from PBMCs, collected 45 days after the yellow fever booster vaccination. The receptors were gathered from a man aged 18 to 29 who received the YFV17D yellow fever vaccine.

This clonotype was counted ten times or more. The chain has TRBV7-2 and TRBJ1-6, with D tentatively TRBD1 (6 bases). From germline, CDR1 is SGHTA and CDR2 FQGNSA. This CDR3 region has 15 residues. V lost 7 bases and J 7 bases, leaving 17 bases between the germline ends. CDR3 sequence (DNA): TGTGCCAGCATGCCCCCGGGACATCCCAATTCACCCCTCCACTTT. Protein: CASMPPGHPNSPLHF. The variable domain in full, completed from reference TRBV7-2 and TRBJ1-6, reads GAGVSQSPSNKVTEKGKDVELRCDPISGHTALYWYRQSLGQGLEFLIYFQGNSAPDKSGLPSDRFSAERTGGSVSTLTIQRTQQEDSAVYLCASMPPGHPNSPLHFGNGTRLTVT.

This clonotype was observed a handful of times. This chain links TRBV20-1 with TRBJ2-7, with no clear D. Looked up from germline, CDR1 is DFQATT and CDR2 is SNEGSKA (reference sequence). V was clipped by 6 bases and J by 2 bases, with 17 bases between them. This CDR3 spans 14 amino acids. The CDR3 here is CSAYTSNSPYEQYF. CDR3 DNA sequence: TGCAGTGCGTACACTTCGAACAGCCCCTACGAGCAGTACTTC.

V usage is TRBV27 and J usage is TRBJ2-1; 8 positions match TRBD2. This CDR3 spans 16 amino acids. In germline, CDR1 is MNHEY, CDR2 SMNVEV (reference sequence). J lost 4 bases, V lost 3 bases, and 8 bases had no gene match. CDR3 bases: TGTGCCAGCAGTTTGTCGGCGGGGGGCAGGTACAATGAGCAGTTCTTC. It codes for CASSLSAGGRYNEQFF.

CDR3 nucleotides: TGTGCCATCAGTGTAGGGGAGGTCTACTATGGCTACACCTTC. It codes for CAISVGEVYYGYTF. The chain links TRBV10-3 to TRBJ1-2; possibly TRBD1 for D (5 bases). Trimming shortened V by 4 bases and J by 3 bases, and 12 bases separated the two germline ends. The CDR3 loop spans 14 amino acids. The germline CDR1 and CDR2 sequences are ENHRY and SYGVKD.

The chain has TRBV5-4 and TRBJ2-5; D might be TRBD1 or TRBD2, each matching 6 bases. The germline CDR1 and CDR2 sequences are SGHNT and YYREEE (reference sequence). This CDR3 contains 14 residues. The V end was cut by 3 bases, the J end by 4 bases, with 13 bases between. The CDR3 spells CASSSKQGGETQYF. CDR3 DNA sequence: TGTGCCAGCAGCTCCAAACAGGGAGGAGAGACCCAGTACTTC.

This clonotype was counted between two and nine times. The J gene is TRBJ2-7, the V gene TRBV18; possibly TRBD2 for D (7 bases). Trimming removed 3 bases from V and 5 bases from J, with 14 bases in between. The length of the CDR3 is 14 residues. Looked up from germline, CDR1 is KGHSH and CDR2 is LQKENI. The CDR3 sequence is CASSPLAGANEQYV. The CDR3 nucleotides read TGTGCCAGCTCACCCCTCGCGGGGGCTAACGAGCAGTACGTC.

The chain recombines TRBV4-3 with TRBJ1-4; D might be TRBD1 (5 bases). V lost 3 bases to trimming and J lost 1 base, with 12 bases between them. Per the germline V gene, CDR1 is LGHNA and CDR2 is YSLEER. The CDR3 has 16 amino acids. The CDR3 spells CASSQGGWGTNEKLFF. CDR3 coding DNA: TGCGCCAGCAGCCAGGGGGGTTGGGGAACTAATGAAAAACTGTTTTTT.

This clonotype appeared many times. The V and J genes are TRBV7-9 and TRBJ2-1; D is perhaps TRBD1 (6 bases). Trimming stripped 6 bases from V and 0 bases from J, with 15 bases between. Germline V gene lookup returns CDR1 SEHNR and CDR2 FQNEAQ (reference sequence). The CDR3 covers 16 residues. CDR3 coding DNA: TGTGCCAGCAGTCACAGACCGGACAGCTCCTACAATGAGCAGTTCTTC. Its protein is CASSHRPDSSYNEQFF.

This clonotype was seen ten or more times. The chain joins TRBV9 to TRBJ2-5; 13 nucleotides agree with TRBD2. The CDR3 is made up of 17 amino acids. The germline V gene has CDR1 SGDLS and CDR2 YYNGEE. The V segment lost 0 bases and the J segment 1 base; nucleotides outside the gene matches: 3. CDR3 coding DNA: TGTGCCAGCAGCGTAGCTACTAGCGGGGGGGTCCAAGAGACCCAGTACTTC. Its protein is CASSVATSGGVQETQYF.

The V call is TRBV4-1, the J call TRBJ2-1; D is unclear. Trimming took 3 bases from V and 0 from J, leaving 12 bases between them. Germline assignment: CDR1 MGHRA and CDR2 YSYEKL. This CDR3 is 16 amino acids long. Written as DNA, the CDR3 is TGCGCCAGCAGCCACCGCCTCCCCAGCTCCTACAATGAGCAGTTCTTC. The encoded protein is CASSHRLPSSYNEQFF.

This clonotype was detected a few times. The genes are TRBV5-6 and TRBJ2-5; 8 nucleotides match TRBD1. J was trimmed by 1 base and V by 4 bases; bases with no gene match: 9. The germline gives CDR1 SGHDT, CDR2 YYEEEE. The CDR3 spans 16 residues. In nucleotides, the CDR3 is TGTGCCAGCAGCGCCTACCTCGGACAGGGCCAAGAGACCCAGTACTTC. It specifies CASSAYLGQGQETQYF.

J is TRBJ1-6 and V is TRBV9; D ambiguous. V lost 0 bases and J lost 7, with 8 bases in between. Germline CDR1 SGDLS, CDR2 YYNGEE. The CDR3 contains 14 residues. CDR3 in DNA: TGTGCCAGCAGCGTAGTTGGCGACAATTCACCCCTCCACTTT. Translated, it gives CASSVVGDNSPLHF. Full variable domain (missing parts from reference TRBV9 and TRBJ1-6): DSGVTQTPKHLITATGQRVTLRCSPRSGDLSVYWYQQSLDQGLQFLIQYYNGEERAKGNILERFSAQQFPDLHSELNLSSLELGDSALYFCASSVVGDNSPLHFGNGTRLTVT.

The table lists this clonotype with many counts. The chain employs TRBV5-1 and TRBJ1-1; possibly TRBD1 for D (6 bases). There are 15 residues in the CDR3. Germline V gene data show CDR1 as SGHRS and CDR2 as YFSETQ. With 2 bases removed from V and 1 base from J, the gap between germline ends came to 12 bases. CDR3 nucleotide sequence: TGCGCCAGCAGCTTCTACGACAGGAGGAACACTGAAGCTTTCTTT. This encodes CASSFYDRRNTEAFF.

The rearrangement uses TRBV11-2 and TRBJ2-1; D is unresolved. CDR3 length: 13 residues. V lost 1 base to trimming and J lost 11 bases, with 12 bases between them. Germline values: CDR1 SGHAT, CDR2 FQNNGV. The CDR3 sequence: CASSLVDGQKQFF. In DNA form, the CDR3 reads TGTGCCAGCAGCTTAGTCGATGGGCAGAAGCAGTTCTTC. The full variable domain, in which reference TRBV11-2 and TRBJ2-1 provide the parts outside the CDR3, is EAGVAQSPRYKIIEKRQSVAFWCNPISGHATLYWYQQILGQGPKLLIQFQNNGVVDDSQLPKDRFSAERLKGVDSTLKIQPAKLEDSAVYLCASSLVDGQKQFFGPGTRLTVL.

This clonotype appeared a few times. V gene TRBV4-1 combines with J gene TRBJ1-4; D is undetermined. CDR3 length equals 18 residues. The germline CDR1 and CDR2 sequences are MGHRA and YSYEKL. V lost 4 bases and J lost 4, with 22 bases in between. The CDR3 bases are TGCGCCAGCAGCCCGACCCGGGCCTCGAATAGAAATAATGAAAAACTGTTTTTT. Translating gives CASSPTRASNRNNEKLFF.

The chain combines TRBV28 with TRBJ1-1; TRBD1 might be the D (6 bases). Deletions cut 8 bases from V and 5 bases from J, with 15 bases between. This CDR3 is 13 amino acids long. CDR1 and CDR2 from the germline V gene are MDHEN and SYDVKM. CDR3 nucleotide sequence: TGTGCCAGCTGGAAGAGGGGGGAAACTGAAGCTTTCTTT. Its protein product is CASWKRGETEAFF.

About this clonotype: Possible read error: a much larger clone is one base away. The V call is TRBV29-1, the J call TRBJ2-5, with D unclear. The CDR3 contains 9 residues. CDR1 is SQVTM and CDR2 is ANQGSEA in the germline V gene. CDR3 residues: CSVAETQHF. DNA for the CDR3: TGCAGCGTGGCAGAGACCCAGCACTTC.

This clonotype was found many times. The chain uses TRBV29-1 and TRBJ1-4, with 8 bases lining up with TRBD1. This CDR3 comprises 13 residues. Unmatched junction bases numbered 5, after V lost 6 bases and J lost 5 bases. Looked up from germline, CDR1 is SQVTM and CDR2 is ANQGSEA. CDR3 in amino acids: CSVKGQDNEKLFF. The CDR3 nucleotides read TGCAGCGTGAAGGGACAGGACAATGAAAAACTGTTTTTT. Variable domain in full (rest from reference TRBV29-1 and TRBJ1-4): SAVISQKPSRDICQRGTSLTIQCQVDSQVTMMFWYRQQPGQSLTLIATANQGSEATYESGFVIDKFPISRPNLTFSTLTVSNMSPEDSSIYLCSVKGQDNEKLFFGSGTQLSVL.

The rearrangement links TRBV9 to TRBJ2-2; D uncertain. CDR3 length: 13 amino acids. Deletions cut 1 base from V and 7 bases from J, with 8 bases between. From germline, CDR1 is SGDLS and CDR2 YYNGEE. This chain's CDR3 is CASSVMGGGELFF. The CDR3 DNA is TGTGCCAGCAGCGTAATGGGTGGCGGGGAGCTGTTTTTT.